These 29 T cell receptor beta chains share one sample of origin, sequenced in a study of cytomegalovirus exposure and HLA in healthy donors. Assay used: immunoSEQ multiplex PCR; TCRdb lists only in-frame clones, some missing. The repertoire includes over 150,000 clones, roughly nine tenths of them detected once, and over 2.5% sits in the top ten. The source material was PBMCs. All receptors derive from a woman between 18 and 30 years old in good health and CMV-seropositive.

The chain joins TRBV5-1 to TRBJ2-1; D gene uncertain. Trimming left V 0 bases short and J 3 bases short, with 10 bases between. Germline CDR1 is SGHRS and CDR2 is YFSETQ. The CDR3 sequence is 15 residues long. As DNA, the CDR3 is TGCGCCAGCAGCTTGGAGAGACTTATCTACAATGAGCAGTTCTTC. As protein: CASSLERLIYNEQFF.

V is TRBV7-7 and J is TRBJ2-7; 8 bases agree with TRBD1. Germline trimming cut 5 bases from V and 6 bases from J; bases unmatched to any gene: 6. Germline CDR1 is SSHAT and CDR2 is FNYEAQ (reference sequence). There are 13 residues in the CDR3. CDR3 residues: CASSRDRTGEQYF. The CDR3 nucleotides read TGTGCCAGCAGCCGGGACAGGACGGGCGAGCAGTACTTC.

The table lists this clone with a count of one. The J gene is TRBJ1-5, the V gene TRBV5-6, with D unresolved. CDR1 is SGHDT and CDR2 is YYEEEE in the germline V gene. Trimming took 2 bases from V and 5 from J, leaving 5 bases between them. The CDR3 loop spans 12 amino acids. CDR3 nucleotide sequence: TGTGCCAGCAGCTTTTTAGATCAGCCCCAGCATTTT. Protein: CASSFLDQPQHF.

J is TRBJ1-1 and V is TRBV18; TRBD1 might be the D (6 bases). The V end lost 8 bases, the J end lost 1 base, and 14 bases lay between the germline ends. This CDR3 has 14 residues. The V gene's germline CDR1 is KGHSH and CDR2 LQKENI. CDR3 bases: TGTGCCAGCGGTCACAAGGGGGAGAACACTGAAGCTTTCTTT. It specifies CASGHKGENTEAFF.

The chain recombines TRBV11-2 with TRBJ2-7; D is perhaps TRBD2 (6 bases). Per the germline V gene, CDR1 is SGHAT and CDR2 is FQNNGV. The CDR3 length is 12 residues. The V gene lost 4 bases and the J gene lost 6 bases, with 10 bases spanning the gap. The CDR3 reads CASSWGVREQYF. The CDR3 DNA reads as TGTGCCAGCAGCTGGGGGGTTCGCGAGCAGTACTTC.

This rearrangement joins TRBV30 to TRBJ2-5; TRBD1 agrees at 7 bases. This CDR3 comprises 15 residues. The germline CDR1 and CDR2 sequences are GTSNPN and SVGIG (reference sequence). Trimming took 1 base from V and 5 from J; bases not matched to a gene: 10. CDR3 in amino acids: CAWSGGGGFGETQYF. In DNA form, the CDR3 reads TGTGCCTGGAGTGGAGGGGGCGGTTTCGGGGAGACCCAGTACTTC.

To note about this clone: At one end, the junction sequence differs from germline, possibly due to a read error. The chain is built from TRBV6-1 and TRBJ2-7; a weak D match, TRBD2 (6 bases). Germline V gives CDR1 MNHNS, CDR2 SASEGT. This CDR3 comprises 15 residues. The CDR3 DNA reads as TGTGCCAGCAGGGAAGGGGTCGGGAGCTCCTACGAGCAGTACTTC. Translated, it gives CASREGVGSSYEQYF.

The chain joins TRBV5-1 to TRBJ2-3, with 10 bases fitting TRBD2. The CDR3 spans 15 residues. V lost 6 bases and J lost 1; bases outside the gene matches: 5. In germline, CDR1 is SGHRS, CDR2 YFSETQ. The chain's CDR3 is CASTLAGDRTDTQYF. CDR3 bases: TGCGCCAGCACCCTAGCGGGGGATCGCACAGATACGCAGTATTTT.

The gene calls are TRBV10-2 and TRBJ2-1; a possible D gene is TRBD1 (7 bases). The V and J ends lost 6 bases and 3 bases respectively, with 15 bases between them. Germline loops: CDR1 WSHSY, CDR2 SAAADI. This CDR3 is built from 15 residues. CDR3 region: CASSLQGGHYNEQFF. The CDR3 coding sequence is TGCGCCAGCAGCCTCCAGGGGGGCCACTACAATGAGCAGTTCTTC.

The rearrangement uses TRBV7-8 and TRBJ2-5, with 8 nucleotides matching TRBD2. The CDR3 spans 14 residues. Germline CDR1 SGHVS, CDR2 FQNEAQ. Trimming at V came to 5 bases and at J to 5 bases, leaving 7 bases not matched to a gene. CDR3 in DNA: TGTGCCAGCAGCGGAGGACTAGCAGGCGAGACCCAGTACTTC. This sequence encodes CASSGGLAGETQYF.

The chain is built from TRBV7-6 and TRBJ2-3, with 8 bases lining up with TRBD2. V shed 4 bases and J 2 bases; nucleotides not matched to a gene: 14. The CDR3 consists of 18 residues. Germline assignment: CDR1 SGHVS and CDR2 FNYEAQ. In DNA form, the CDR3 reads TGTGCCAGCAGCTCCAGCGGGAGCCCCGGACTTCACACAGATACGCAGTATTTT. This translates into CASSSSGSPGLHTDTQYF.

This clone has a handful of counts. The chain joins TRBV28 to TRBJ1-5, with 8 bases fitting TRBD1. V dropped 7 bases and J dropped 0; count of bases not matched to a gene: 5. The CDR3 runs 15 residues. The V gene's germline CDR1 is MDHEN and CDR2 SYDVKM. CDR3 coding DNA: TGTGCCAGCATACAGGGGGTCTCTAGCAATCAGCCCCAGCATTTT. It translates to CASIQGVSSNQPQHF. Variable domain in full (rest from reference TRBV28 and TRBJ1-5): DVKVTQSSRYLVKRTGEKVFLECVQDMDHENMFWYRQDPGLGLRLIYFSYDVKMKEKGDIPEGYSVSREKKERFSLILESASTNQTSMYLCASIQGVSSNQPQHFGDGTRLSIL.

The chain couples TRBV14 to TRBJ2-7, with 8 bases that match TRBD1. The CDR3 contains 14 residues. The V and J ends lost 1 base and 6 bases, in that order; junction bases with no gene match: 5. In germline, CDR1 is SGHDN, CDR2 FVKESK. CDR3: CASSQAGQGIEQYF. CDR3 nucleotide sequence: TGTGCCAGCAGCCAAGCCGGACAGGGCATCGAGCAGTACTTC.

The chain has TRBV30 and TRBJ2-3; D is unclear. The germline gives CDR1 GTSNPN, CDR2 SVGIG (reference sequence). The CDR3 loop spans 11 amino acids. Trimming removed 2 bases at V and 5 bases at J, with 5 bases between. The CDR3 region has the DNA TGTGCCTGGAGTACGGTAGATACGCAGTATTTT. Its protein is CAWSTVDTQYF.

The rearrangement links TRBV4-2 to TRBJ2-1; TRBD2 agrees at 12 bases. Unmatched junction bases numbered 17, after V lost 4 bases and J lost 1 base. CDR3 length: 21 residues. The V gene's germline CDR1 is LGHNA and CDR2 YNFKEQ. In DNA, the CDR3 is TGTGCCAGCAGCCCCTCCCAACTTGGACTAGCGGGATCCGCTTCCTACAATGAGCAGTTCTTC. Its translation: CASSPSQLGLAGSASYNEQFF.

This chain connects TRBV28 to TRBJ1-3; a weak D match, TRBD1 (5 bases). V was trimmed by 6 bases and J by 3 bases, leaving 21 bases between them. Germline CDR1 and CDR2: MDHEN and SYDVKM. The CDR3 is made up of 17 amino acids. The CDR3 coding sequence is TGTGCCAGCAGCCTATTTCGGGAGGGGCTTGGTGGAAACACCATATATTTT. Protein sequence: CASSLFREGLGGNTIYF.

This chain uses TRBV4-3 with TRBJ1-1; no clear D gene. The V gene's germline CDR1 is LGHNA and CDR2 YSLEER. V was pared by 8 bases and J by 1 base, with 14 bases between. The CDR3 covers 14 residues. CDR3 in amino acids: CASGSVSKNTEAFF. CDR3 nucleotide sequence: TGCGCCAGCGGCTCTGTCAGTAAGAACACTGAAGCTTTCTTT.

This clone was found once. V gene TRBV6-5 combines with J gene TRBJ2-2; tentatively, D is TRBD1 (6 bases). V lost 6 bases, J lost 4 bases, and 12 bases lay in between. There are 14 residues in the CDR3. Germline CDR1 MNHEY, CDR2 SVGAGI. The CDR3 region has the DNA TGTGCCAGCAGCTTGGACAGAAGCACCGGGGAGCTGTTTTTT. Its translation is CASSLDRSTGELFF.

V and J are TRBV9 and TRBJ2-2; 9 bases map to TRBD2. The CDR3 is made up of 17 amino acids. Germline V gene sequence: CDR1 SGDLS, CDR2 YYNGEE. The trim removed 4 bases at V and 4 bases at J, leaving 11 bases unmatched. CDR3 region: CASSPGAGGALTGELFF. CDR3 DNA sequence: TGTGCCAGCAGCCCCGGGGCGGGGGGGGCGCTCACCGGGGAGCTGTTTTTT.

The genes are TRBV18 and TRBJ2-6; perhaps TRBD2 as D (5 bases). CDR3 length equals 15 residues. Looked up from germline, CDR1 is KGHSH and CDR2 is LQKENI. V was shortened by 9 bases and J by 0 bases, with 12 bases between the two germline ends. This CDR3 reads CASSGRDSGANVLTF. The CDR3 coding sequence is TGTGCCAGTTCAGGACGGGACTCTGGGGCCAACGTCCTGACTTTC. Based on the CDR3 plus reference TRBV18 and TRBJ2-6, the full variable domain is NAGVMQNPRHLVRRRGQEARLRCSPMKGHSHVYWYRQLPEEGLKFMVYLQKENIIDESGMPKERFSAEFPKEGPSILRIQQVVRGDSAAYFCASSGRDSGANVLTFGAGSRLTVL.

The CDR3 loop reads CAIREAGASTDTQYF. The CDR3 DNA follows: TGTGCCATCAGAGAAGCGGGGGCTAGCACAGATACGCAGTATTTT. This chain links TRBV10-3 with TRBJ2-3, with 8 bases matching TRBD2. The germline V gene encodes CDR1 ENHRY and CDR2 SYGVKD. There are 15 residues in the CDR3. V was pared by 6 bases and J by 0 bases, with 5 bases of the junction left unmatched.

This chain uses TRBV7-2 with TRBJ2-3, with 13 positions matching TRBD2. This CDR3 comprises 15 residues. V shed 4 bases and J 8 bases; nucleotides not matched to a gene: 6. Germline V gene sequence: CDR1 SGHTA, CDR2 FQGNSA. CDR3 bases: TGTGCCAGCAGCTCGACTAGCGGGGGGACCGCTACGCAGTATTTT. Its translation is CASSSTSGGTATQYF. Looking up the rest from reference TRBV7-2 and TRBJ2-3 gives the full variable domain: GAGVSQSPSNKVTEKGKDVELRCDPISGHTALYWYRQSLGQGLEFLIYFQGNSAPDKSGLPSDRFSAERTGGSVSTLTIQRTQQEDSAVYLCASSSTSGGTATQYFGPGTRLTVL.

The chain combines TRBV10-1 with TRBJ1-1; tentative D call: TRBD1 (5 bases). V lost 2 bases to trimming and J lost 5 bases, with 12 bases between them. There are 14 residues in the CDR3. Germline V gene sequence: CDR1 WNHNN, CDR2 SYGVQD (reference sequence). CDR3: CASSETTGDTEAFF. In DNA, the CDR3 is TGCGCCAGCAGTGAGACTACGGGGGATACTGAAGCTTTCTTT.

The rearrangement links TRBV19 to TRBJ2-2, with a weak D call TRBD1 (6 bases). Trimming removed 7 bases at V and 8 bases at J, with 14 bases between. Germline-derived CDR1 and CDR2 are LNHDA and SQIVND (reference sequence). CDR3 length equals 13 residues. The CDR3 coding sequence is TGTGCCAGTACCCCGACAGGCCTGGGGGAGCTGTTTTTT. Translating gives CASTPTGLGELFF.

The rearrangement uses TRBV11-2 and TRBJ2-7; 10 bases match TRBD1. The germline V gene encodes CDR1 SGHAT and CDR2 FQNNGV. The CDR3 loop spans 19 amino acids. J lost 6 bases, V lost 5 bases, and 22 bases had no gene match. The CDR3 sequence: CASSLRRRDRGRGRFEQYF. CDR3 in DNA: TGTGCCAGCAGCCTCCGCCGCCGGGACAGGGGCCGAGGGAGGTTCGAGCAGTACTTC.

J is TRBJ1-1 and V is TRBV28; no clear D gene. Germline V gene lookup returns CDR1 MDHEN and CDR2 SYDVKM. The CDR3 contains 13 residues. The V and J ends lost 2 bases and 1 base respectively, with 5 bases between them. The DNA for the CDR3 is TGTGCCAGCAGTTTACCGGGGAACACTGAAGCTTTCTTT. It is translated as CASSLPGNTEAFF.

This chain joins TRBV27 and TRBJ2-2; 9 positions agree with TRBD1. CDR1 is MNHEY and CDR2 is SMNVEV in the germline V gene (reference sequence). The V segment lost 5 bases and the J segment 3 bases; nucleotides outside the gene matches: 1. This CDR3 comprises 14 residues. The DNA for the CDR3 is TGTGCCAGCAGTGGACAGGGGTACACCGGGGAGCTGTTTTTT. This gives the protein CASSGQGYTGELFF.

The rearrangement links TRBV6-5 to TRBJ2-2; 11 bases align to TRBD2. Germline values: CDR1 MNHEY, CDR2 SVGAGI. J was trimmed by 7 bases and V by 0 bases; bases with no gene match: 4. CDR3 length: 16 amino acids. The CDR3, as DNA: TGTGCCAGCAGTTACTCGTGGACTAGCGGGCTCGGGGAGCTGTTTTTT. It encodes CASSYSWTSGLGELFF.

The rearrangement uses TRBV14 and TRBJ2-2, with 8 bases matching TRBD2. The CDR3 length is 17 residues. In germline, CDR1 is SGHDN, CDR2 FVKESK. Germline trimming cut 1 base from V and 2 bases from J; bases unmatched to any gene: 6. CDR3 nucleotide sequence: TGTGCCAGCAGCCAAGGGATTAGCGGGACTAACACCGGGGAGCTGTTTTTT. It encodes CASSQGISGTNTGELFF.